This T cell receptor beta chain emerged from a study of cytomegalovirus exposure and HLA in healthy donors. Study context: For the approximately 400 genotyped donors, roughly 80% fell within the Caucasian-associated ancestry cluster. Whole-study results and caveats: It is likely that the observed cluster of highly shared sequence variants was a sequencing artifact. Overall, approximately 150 TCR beta chains were annotated as cytomegalovirus-associated.

On this clone itself: As yet, its antigen is unknown.

At sampling all donors were nominally healthy, likely with unrecorded immune exposures. With 60 Vbeta and 13 Jbeta primers, the PCR was carried out. Profiling relied on immunoSEQ multiplex PCR, and the TCRdb table lists in-frame clones only, not all of them. The sample lists about 140,000 clones, about four fifths occurring once. The sample taken for sequencing was PBMCs. This clonotype originated in a male donor in good health and CMV-seronegative.

For the CDR3, the DNA is TGTGCCAGCAGTGAGGGACTAGCGGGGGTGGATACGCAGTATTTT. Amino acid sequence: CASSEGLAGVDTQYF. The chain employs TRBV6-4 and TRBJ2-3, with 14 nucleotides matching TRBD2. CDR1 is MRHNA and CDR2 is SNTAGT in the germline V gene. The V gene end was trimmed by 3 bases and the J gene end by 6 bases; junction bases not matched to a gene: 2. The CDR3 extends over 15 amino acids.